These 21 T cell receptor beta chains were sequenced from one sample in a study of blood T cell repertoires in COVID-19. This table comes from immunoSEQ multiplex PCR, and its TCRdb copy is limited to in-frame clones, with some not included. The sample includes about 220,000 clones, 84% of them seen just once. The sample comprised peripheral blood. These receptors were taken from a man in his fifties with active or convalescent COVID-19.

The chain couples TRBV5-8 to TRBJ2-5; perhaps TRBD1 as D (5 bases). The length of the CDR3 is 14 residues. Germline CDR1 reads SGHTS; CDR2 reads YDEGEE. V gave up 4 bases and J gave up 2 bases, with 12 bases separating them. The CDR3 here is CASSRGYRQETQYF. CDR3 coding DNA: TGTGCCAGCAGCAGGGGATACCGACAAGAGACCCAGTACTTC. Looking up the rest from reference TRBV5-8 and TRBJ2-5 gives the full variable domain: EAGVTQSPTHLIKTRGQQATLRCSPISGHTSVYWYQQALGLGLQFLLWYDEGEERNRGNFPPRFSGRQFPNYSSELNVNALELEDSALYLCASSRGYRQETQYFGPGTRLLVL.

The rearrangement uses TRBV6-5 and TRBJ1-2; perhaps TRBD1 as D (6 bases). V gave up 5 bases and J gave up 0 bases, with 13 bases separating them. The CDR3 loop spans 15 amino acids. Germline CDR1 MNHEY, CDR2 SVGAGI. CDR3: CASSPPGHPNYGYTF. In DNA, the CDR3 is TGTGCCAGCAGTCCCCCGGGACACCCTAACTATGGCTACACCTTC.

Here the CDR3 reads CASRFQGYGYTF. CDR3 in DNA: TGTGCCAGCAGATTTCAGGGTTATGGCTACACCTTC. The rearrangement joins TRBV6-5 to TRBJ1-2, with D perhaps TRBD1 (5 bases). CDR3 length equals 12 residues. Germline V CDR1 and CDR2: MNHEY, SVGAGI. Trimming left V 6 bases short and J 5 bases short, with 10 bases between.

The chain recombines TRBV6-2 or TRBV6-3 with TRBJ1-6; maybe TRBD1 (6 bases). V dropped 6 bases and J dropped 5 bases, with 17 bases sitting between them. The CDR3 runs 16 residues. Germline CDR1 is MNHEY and CDR2 is SVGEGT. CDR3 region: CASSRMGHRHNSPLHF. In DNA form, the CDR3 reads TGTGCCAGCAGCCGAATGGGACACCGACATAATTCACCCCTCCACTTT.

V and J are TRBV6-2 or TRBV6-3 and TRBJ2-2; 9 bases are a match to TRBD1. V was pared by 6 bases and J by 3 bases, with 5 bases of the junction left unmatched. The CDR3 is 15 amino acids. Germline V gives CDR1 MNHEY, CDR2 SVGEGT. The DNA of the CDR3 is TGTGCCAGCAGCATAACAGGGGGCTACACCGGGGAGCTGTTTTTT. Its protein is CASSITGGYTGELFF.

The count of this clone is one. The rearrangement uses TRBV11-2 and TRBJ2-7; possible D gene TRBD2, 6 bases. This CDR3 contains 16 residues. Germline V gene data show CDR1 as SGHAT and CDR2 as FQNNGV. Trimming removed 1 base from V and 4 bases from J, with 17 bases in between. In DNA form, the CDR3 reads TGTGCCAGCAGCTTAGGAGGCTCCGGGACTCATTACGAGCAGTACGTC. This gives the protein CASSLGGSGTHYEQYV.

V is TRBV10-3 and J is TRBJ1-5; 9 nucleotides align to TRBD1. This CDR3 has 17 amino acids. Germline V gene data show CDR1 as ENHRY and CDR2 as SYGVKD. With V trimmed by 1 base and J by 6 bases, 10 bases remained unmatched. This CDR3 reads CAISEWAGTGISQPQHF. In DNA form, the CDR3 reads TGTGCCATCAGTGAGTGGGCCGGGACAGGGATTAGTCAGCCCCAGCATTTT.

The V gene is TRBV5-5, the J gene TRBJ1-2; 7 nucleotides match TRBD1. The germline V gene has CDR1 SGHKS and CDR2 YYEKEE (reference sequence). This CDR3 has 15 residues. The junction had 7 bases not matched to a gene; V was cut back by 4 bases and J by 1 base. The CDR3 protein is CASSRQGGFNYGYTF. In DNA form, the CDR3 reads TGTGCCAGCAGCCGACAGGGAGGTTTTAACTATGGCTACACCTTC.

The rearrangement uses TRBV12-3 or TRBV12-4 and TRBJ1-2; D unclear. The CDR3 runs 12 residues. V was clipped by 4 bases and J by 5 bases, with 8 bases between them. CDR3 coding DNA: TGTGCCAGCAGTTCCGAGGGTTATGGCTACACCTTC. Its translation is CASSSEGYGYTF.

This clone was detected only a few times. The rearrangement joins TRBV7-2 to TRBJ2-1; TRBD2 might be the D (6 bases). Germline CDR1 SGHTA, CDR2 FQGNSA. The V gene lost 5 bases and the J gene lost 7 bases, with 15 bases spanning the gap. The CDR3 covers 14 residues. DNA for the CDR3: TGTGCCAGCAGCCCCAACTCGGGGAGGAATGAGCAGTTCTTC. Protein product: CASSPNSGRNEQFF.

The rearrangement links TRBV4-3 to TRBJ2-5; the match to TRBD2 covers 7 bases. The V gene end was trimmed by 2 bases and the J gene end by 6 bases; junction bases not matched to a gene: 9. This CDR3 contains 15 residues. Germline CDR1 reads LGHNA; CDR2 reads YSLEER. CDR3 DNA sequence: TGCGCCAGCAGCCAATTTGACGGGAGGTCGAAGACCCAGTACTTC. Residues: CASSQFDGRSKTQYF.

The chain couples TRBV19 to TRBJ2-1; possibly TRBD1 for D (5 bases). Per the germline V gene, CDR1 is LNHDA and CDR2 is SQIVND (reference sequence). The V end was cut by 1 base, the J end by 10 bases, with 20 bases between. The CDR3 is made up of 16 amino acids. CDR3 DNA: TGTGCCAGTAGTATAGGCGGCAGGGTATATCACGGCGAGCAGTTCTTC. This gives the protein CASSIGGRVYHGEQFF.

This rearrangement joins TRBV18 to TRBJ2-1, with 10 bases that match TRBD2. V trimming: 6 bases; J trimming: 2 bases; junction bases outside the gene matches: 4. Per the germline V gene, CDR1 is KGHSH and CDR2 is LQKENI. The CDR3 totals 15 residues. The CDR3 DNA sequence: TGTGCCAGCTCCTGGACTAGCGGACCCTACAATGAGCAGTTCTTC. Translation: CASSWTSGPYNEQFF.

For this clone: The junction does not match germline at one end; this may be a read error. V usage is TRBV7-8 and J usage is TRBJ1-1; TRBD1 matches at 8 bases. Germline V gene data show CDR1 as SGHVS and CDR2 as FQNEAQ. The CDR3 has 14 residues. CDR3 DNA sequence: TGTGCCGGCAGCCCAGGACAGGGCCTAACAAGGGCTTTCTTT. Residues: CAGSPGQGLTRAFF.

The chain uses TRBV19 and TRBJ1-2, with D tentatively TRBD1 (5 bases). This CDR3 region has 14 residues. The ends were cut back, 3 bases at V and 5 bases at J, with 13 bases in the middle. CDR1 is LNHDA, CDR2 SQIVND, per germline (reference sequence). CDR3 protein: CASSILGQNYGYTF. Here the CDR3 DNA reads TGTGCCAGTAGTATTTTGGGGCAGAATTATGGCTACACCTTC.

The chain combines TRBV11-2 with TRBJ1-2; D not certain. Per the germline V gene, CDR1 is SGHAT and CDR2 is FQNNGV. V lost 5 bases to trimming and J lost 2 bases, with 6 bases between them. The CDR3 runs to 12 residues. DNA of the CDR3: TGTGCCAGCAGCCCGGGAAACTATGGCTACACCTTC. Encoded protein: CASSPGNYGYTF.

The chain carries TRBV28 and TRBJ2-7, with TRBD1 as a possible D gene (6 bases). Trimming cost V 8 bases and J 0 bases, with 20 bases left between them. CDR1 MDHEN and CDR2 SYDVKM come from the germline V gene. CDR3 length: 16 residues. The CDR3 reads CASGQPTDSLSYEQYF. The CDR3 DNA sequence: TGTGCCAGCGGCCAACCTACGGACAGTCTCTCCTACGAGCAGTACTTC.

This chain uses TRBV18 with TRBJ2-7; TRBD1 agrees at 8 bases. The length of the CDR3 is 15 residues. The germline V gene encodes CDR1 KGHSH and CDR2 LQKENI. Germline trimming cut 6 bases from V and 4 bases from J; bases unmatched to any gene: 11. The CDR3 sequence: CASSASGQGFYEQYF. CDR3 DNA sequence: TGTGCCAGCTCTGCGTCAGGACAGGGATTTTACGAGCAGTACTTC.

The gene calls are TRBV7-2 and TRBJ2-1, with 15 bases lining up with TRBD2. The CDR3 extends over 17 amino acids. V was pared by 4 bases and J by 3 bases, with 4 bases of the junction left unmatched. CDR1 is SGHTA and CDR2 is FQGNSA in the germline V gene. CDR3 sequence reads: CASSWGLAGGGYNEQFF. CDR3 DNA sequence: TGTGCCAGCAGCTGGGGACTAGCGGGAGGCGGCTACAATGAGCAGTTCTTC.

This chain links TRBV2 with TRBJ2-1; 11 positions match TRBD2. Germline V CDR1 and CDR2: SNHLY, FYNNEI. The V segment lost 4 bases and the J segment 2 bases; nucleotides outside the gene matches: 7. This CDR3 is built from 17 residues. The CDR3 spells CASSGSGRGSTYNEQFF. The CDR3 bases are TGTGCCAGCAGTGGTAGCGGGAGGGGGTCAACCTACAATGAGCAGTTCTTC. Full variable domain (outside the CDR3, taken from reference TRBV2 and TRBJ2-1): EPEVTQTPSHQVTQMGQEVILRCVPISNHLYFYWYRQILGQKVEFLVSFYNNEISEKSEIFDDQFSVERPDGSNFTLKIRSTKLEDSAMYFCASSGSGRGSTYNEQFFGPGTRLTVL.

The genes are TRBV24-1 and TRBJ2-3; TRBD1 matches at 11 bases. This CDR3 region has 16 residues. The trim removed 3 bases at V and 4 bases at J, leaving 5 bases unmatched. Germline assignment: CDR1 KGHDR and CDR2 SFDVKD. CDR3 in amino acids: CATSDRTGGFSDTQYF. CDR3 in DNA: TGTGCCACCAGTGATCGGACAGGGGGCTTTTCAGATACGCAGTATTTT.